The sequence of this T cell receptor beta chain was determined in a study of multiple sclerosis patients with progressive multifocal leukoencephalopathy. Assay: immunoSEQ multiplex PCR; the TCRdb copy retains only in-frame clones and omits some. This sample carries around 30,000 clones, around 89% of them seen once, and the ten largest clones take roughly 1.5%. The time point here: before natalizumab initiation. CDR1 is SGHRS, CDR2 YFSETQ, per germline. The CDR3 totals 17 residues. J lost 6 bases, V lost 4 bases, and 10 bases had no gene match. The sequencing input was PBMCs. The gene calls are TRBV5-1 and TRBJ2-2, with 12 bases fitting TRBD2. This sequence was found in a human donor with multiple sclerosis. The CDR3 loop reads CASSLDLAGGPAGELFF. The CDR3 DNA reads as TGCGCCAGCAGCCTAGACCTAGCGGGAGGGCCGGCCGGGGAGCTGTTTTTT.